This T cell receptor (beta chain) was captured in a study of shared clonotypes between healthy human individuals. Clones were read by immunoSEQ multiplex PCR, and TCRdb kept only the in-frame ones, dropping some. Of hundreds of thousands of clones listed, 60% to 75% are singletons. Looked up from germline, CDR1 is MNHEY and CDR2 is SMNVEV (reference sequence). V lost 0 bases to trimming and J lost 4 bases, with 8 bases between them. The CDR3 consists of 14 residues. Sequenced input: memory CD4+ T cells sorted from blood. Subset specified: CD45RA-negative fraction. V usage is TRBV27 and J usage is TRBJ2-3; D is unclear. This clonotype was obtained from a woman between 25 and 40 years old in good health. The CDR3 sequence is CASSLSSDPDTQYF. The CDR3 region has the DNA TGTGCCAGCAGTTTATCGTCGGACCCAGATACGCAGTATTTT.